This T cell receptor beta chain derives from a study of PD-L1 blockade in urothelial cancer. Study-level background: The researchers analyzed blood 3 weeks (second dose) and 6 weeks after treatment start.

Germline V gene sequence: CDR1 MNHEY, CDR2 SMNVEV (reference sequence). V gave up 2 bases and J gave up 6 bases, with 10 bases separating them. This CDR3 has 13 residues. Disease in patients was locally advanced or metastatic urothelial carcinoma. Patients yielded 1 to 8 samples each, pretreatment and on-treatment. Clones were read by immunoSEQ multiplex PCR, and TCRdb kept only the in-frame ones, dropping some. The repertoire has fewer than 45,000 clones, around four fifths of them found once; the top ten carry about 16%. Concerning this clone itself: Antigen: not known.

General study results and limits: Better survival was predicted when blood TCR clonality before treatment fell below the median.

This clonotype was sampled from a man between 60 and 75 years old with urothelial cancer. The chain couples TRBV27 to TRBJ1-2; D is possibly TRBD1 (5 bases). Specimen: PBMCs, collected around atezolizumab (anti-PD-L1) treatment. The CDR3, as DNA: TGTGCCAGCAGTTTACAGGCAGGGAATGGCTACACCTTC. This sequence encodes CASSLQAGNGYTF.